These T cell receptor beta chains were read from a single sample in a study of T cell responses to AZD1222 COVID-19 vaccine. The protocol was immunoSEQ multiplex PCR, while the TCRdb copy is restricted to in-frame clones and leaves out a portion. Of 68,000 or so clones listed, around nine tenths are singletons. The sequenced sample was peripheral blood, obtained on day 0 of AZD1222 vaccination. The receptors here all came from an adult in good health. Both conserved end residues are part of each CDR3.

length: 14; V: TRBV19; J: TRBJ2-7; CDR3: CASSTTSGSYEQYF
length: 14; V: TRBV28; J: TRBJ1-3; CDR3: CASLEGGAGNTIYF
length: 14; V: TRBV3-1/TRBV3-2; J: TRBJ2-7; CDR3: CASSQATGNYEQYF
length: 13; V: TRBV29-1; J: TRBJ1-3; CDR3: CSVGVSSGNTIYF
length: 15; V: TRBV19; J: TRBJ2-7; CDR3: CASSPGTGSSYEQYF
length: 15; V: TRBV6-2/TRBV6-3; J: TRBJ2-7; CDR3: CASSSASGSRYEQYF
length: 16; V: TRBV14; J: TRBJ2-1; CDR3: CASSLRAGEGYNEQFF
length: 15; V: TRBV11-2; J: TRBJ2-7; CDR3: CASSPRTGGIYEQYF
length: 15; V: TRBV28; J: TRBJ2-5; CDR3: CASSLPGQIQETQYF
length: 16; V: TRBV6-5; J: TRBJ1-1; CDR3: CASSYDREIRNTEAFF
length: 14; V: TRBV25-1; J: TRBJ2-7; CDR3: CASSETRETYEQYF
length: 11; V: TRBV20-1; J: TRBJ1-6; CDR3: CSASSGSPLHF
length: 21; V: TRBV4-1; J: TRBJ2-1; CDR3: CASSQTPGTSGRARLNNEQFF
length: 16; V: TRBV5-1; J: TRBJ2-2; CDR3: CASSLRLAANTGELFF
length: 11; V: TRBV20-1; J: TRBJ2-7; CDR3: CSTGFSYEQYF
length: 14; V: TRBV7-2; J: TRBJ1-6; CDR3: CASSPPRGTSPLHF
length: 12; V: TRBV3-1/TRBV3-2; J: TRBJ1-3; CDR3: CASKNHGTVIYF
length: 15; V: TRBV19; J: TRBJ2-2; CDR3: CASSILGPNTGELFF
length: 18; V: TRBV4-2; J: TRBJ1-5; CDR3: CASSQASFEGGRNQPQHF
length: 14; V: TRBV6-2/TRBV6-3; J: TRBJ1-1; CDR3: CASSYSLVGTEAFF
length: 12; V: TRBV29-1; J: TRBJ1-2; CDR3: CSAYQGDYGYTF
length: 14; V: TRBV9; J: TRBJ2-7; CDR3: CASSGQSNPYEQYF
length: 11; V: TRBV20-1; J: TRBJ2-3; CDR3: CSARSADTQYF
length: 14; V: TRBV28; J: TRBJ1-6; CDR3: CASSRAGYNSPLHF
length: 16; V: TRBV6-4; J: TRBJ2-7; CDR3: CASSDWKLAGSYEQYF
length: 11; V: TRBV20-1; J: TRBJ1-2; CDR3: CRGGAGGSYTF
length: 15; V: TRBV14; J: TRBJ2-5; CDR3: CASSQGSTNFETQYF
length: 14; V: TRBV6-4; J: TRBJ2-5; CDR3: CASRDLWVQETQYF
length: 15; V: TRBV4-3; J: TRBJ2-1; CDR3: CASSQVAGGPGEQFF
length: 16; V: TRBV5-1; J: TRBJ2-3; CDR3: CASRSPSGTYTDTQYF
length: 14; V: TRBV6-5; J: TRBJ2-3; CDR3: CASSQDFSTDTQYF
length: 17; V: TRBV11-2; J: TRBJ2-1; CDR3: CASSLVKVAQSGYEQFF
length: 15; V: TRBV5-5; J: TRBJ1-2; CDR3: CASTPTDSVYYGYTF
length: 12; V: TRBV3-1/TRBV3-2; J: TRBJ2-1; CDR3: CASSPDYNEQFF
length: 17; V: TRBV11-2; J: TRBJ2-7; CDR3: CASSLPSRGQGNYEQYF
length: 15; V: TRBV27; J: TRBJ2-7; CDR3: CASSLAGTSSYEQYF
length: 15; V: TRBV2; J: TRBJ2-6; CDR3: CASSGPLSGANVLTF
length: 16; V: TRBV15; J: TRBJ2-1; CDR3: CATSKGLARSYNEQFF
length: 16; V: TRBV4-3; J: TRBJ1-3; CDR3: CASSHGTGSSGNTIYF
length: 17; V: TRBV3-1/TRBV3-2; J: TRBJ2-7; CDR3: CASSQLISGGSSYEQYF
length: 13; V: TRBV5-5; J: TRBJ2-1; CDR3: CASSPGVYNEQFF
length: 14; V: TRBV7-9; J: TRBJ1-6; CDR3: CASSLEQYNSPLHF
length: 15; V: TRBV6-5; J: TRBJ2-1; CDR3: CASRTGTGPYNEQFF
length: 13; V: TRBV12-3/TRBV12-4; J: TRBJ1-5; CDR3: CASSLQGIQPQHF
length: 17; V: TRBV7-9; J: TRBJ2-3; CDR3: CASSRDRGPQSTDTQYF
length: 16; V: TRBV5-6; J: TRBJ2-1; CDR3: CASSLYASRGNNEQFF
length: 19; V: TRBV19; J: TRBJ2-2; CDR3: CASSMLWGGRSGNTGELFF
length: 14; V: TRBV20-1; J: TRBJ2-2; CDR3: CSASVSQDIGELFF
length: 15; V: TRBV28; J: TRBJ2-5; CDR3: CASTKTSGRGETQYF
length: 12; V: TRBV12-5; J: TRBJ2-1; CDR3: CASGHFRNEQFF
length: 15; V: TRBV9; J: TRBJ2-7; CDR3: CASSVEATVSYEQYF
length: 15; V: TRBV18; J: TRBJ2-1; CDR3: CASSPTSAYTREQFF
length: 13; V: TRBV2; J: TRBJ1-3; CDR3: CASSGTIGNTIYF
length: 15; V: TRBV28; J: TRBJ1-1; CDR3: CASSSVTAGDTEAFF
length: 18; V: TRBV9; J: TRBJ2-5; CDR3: CASSSGTSGSGARETQYF
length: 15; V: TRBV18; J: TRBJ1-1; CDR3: CASSPQGVGSTEAFF
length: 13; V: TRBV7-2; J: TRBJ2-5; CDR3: CASTSGTQETQYF
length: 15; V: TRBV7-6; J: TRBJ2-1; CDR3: CASSSGLAGGNEQFF
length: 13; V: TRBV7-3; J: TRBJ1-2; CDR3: CASSLTPAYGYTF